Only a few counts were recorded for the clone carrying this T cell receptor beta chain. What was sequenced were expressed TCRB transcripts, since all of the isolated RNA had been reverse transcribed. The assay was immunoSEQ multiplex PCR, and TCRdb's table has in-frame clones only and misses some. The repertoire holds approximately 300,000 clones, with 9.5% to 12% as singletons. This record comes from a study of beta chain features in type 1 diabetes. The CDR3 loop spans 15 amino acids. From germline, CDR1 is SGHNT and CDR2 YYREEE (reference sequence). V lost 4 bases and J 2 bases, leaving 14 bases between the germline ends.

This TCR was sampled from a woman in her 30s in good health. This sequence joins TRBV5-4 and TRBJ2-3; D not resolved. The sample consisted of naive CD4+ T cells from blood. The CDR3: CASSPTPRATDTQYF. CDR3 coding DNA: TGTGCCAGCAGCCCGACACCCAGAGCCACAGATACGCAGTATTTT.